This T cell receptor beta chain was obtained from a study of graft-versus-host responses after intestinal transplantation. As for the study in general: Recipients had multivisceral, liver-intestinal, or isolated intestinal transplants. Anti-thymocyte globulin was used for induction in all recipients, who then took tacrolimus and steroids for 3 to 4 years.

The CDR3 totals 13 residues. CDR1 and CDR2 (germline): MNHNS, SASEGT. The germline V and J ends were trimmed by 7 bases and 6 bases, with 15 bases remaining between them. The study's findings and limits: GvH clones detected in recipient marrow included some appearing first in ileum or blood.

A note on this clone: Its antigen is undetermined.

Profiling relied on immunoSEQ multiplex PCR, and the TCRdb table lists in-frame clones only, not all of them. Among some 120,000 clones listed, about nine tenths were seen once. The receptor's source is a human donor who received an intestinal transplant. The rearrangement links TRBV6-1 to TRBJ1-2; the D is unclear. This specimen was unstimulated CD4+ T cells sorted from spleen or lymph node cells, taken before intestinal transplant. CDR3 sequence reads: CASTIGGYNGYTF. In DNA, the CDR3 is TGTGCCAGCACCATCGGAGGGTACAATGGCTACACCTTC.